These 10 T cell receptor beta chains were sequenced from one sample in a study of blood T cell repertoires in COVID-19. Sequencing was performed with immunoSEQ multiplex PCR; in TCRdb, only in-frame clones are kept and a portion is missing. The sample lists roughly 410,000 clones, about 88% occurring once. Sequencing was performed on peripheral blood. The source of these receptors is a woman aged 40 to 50 with COVID-19, enrolled during active disease.

The V gene is TRBV6-5, the J gene TRBJ1-2; D not certain. V shed 5 bases and J shed 4 bases, with 11 bases lying between them. The germline V gene encodes CDR1 MNHEY and CDR2 SVGAGI. The CDR3 totals 13 residues. CDR3: CASSTDLTYGYTF. The CDR3 DNA is TGTGCCAGCAGTACAGACCTGACCTATGGCTACACCTTC.

V and J are TRBV5-6 and TRBJ1-1; TRBD1 aligns across 7 bases. The CDR3 extends over 16 amino acids. The germline V gene encodes CDR1 SGHDT and CDR2 YYEEEE. V lost 0 bases, J lost 1 base, and 6 bases stayed unmatched. CDR3 amino acids: CASSLGPGQRNTEAFF. The CDR3 DNA reads TGTGCCAGCAGCTTGGGGCCGGGACAGAGGAACACTGAAGCTTTCTTT.

This clone has more than one count but fewer than ten. This chain links TRBV7-6 with TRBJ1-2, with D perhaps TRBD1 (6 bases). Trimming stripped 4 bases from V and 3 bases from J, with 21 bases between. The germline CDR1 and CDR2 sequences are SGHVS and FNYEAQ. This CDR3 has 17 residues. The CDR3: CASSSRPTGLADYGYTF. Here the CDR3 DNA reads TGTGCCAGCAGCTCCCGGCCTACAGGGCTAGCCGACTATGGCTACACCTTC.

The chain links TRBV7-2 to TRBJ1-2; the D is unclear. V lost 2 bases and J lost 8, with 12 bases in between. This CDR3 region has 13 residues. Germline V gene data show CDR1 as SGHTA and CDR2 as FQGNSA. CDR3 loop: CASSLTISRGYTF. The CDR3 bases are TGTGCCAGCAGCTTAACGATCTCGAGAGGCTACACCTTC.

This chain joins TRBV28 and TRBJ2-3, with unresolved D. CDR1 is MDHEN and CDR2 is SYDVKM in the germline V gene. V was cut by 1 base and J by 4 bases, with 3 bases left in between. The CDR3 contains 12 residues. The CDR3, as DNA: TGTGCCAGCAGTTTATTCGCAGATACGCAGTATTTT. Protein: CASSLFADTQYF.

The V and J genes are TRBV7-2 and TRBJ1-6; D possibly corresponds to TRBD1 (5 bases). The CDR3 covers 16 residues. Germline lookup yields CDR1 SGHTA and CDR2 FQGNSA. Trimming pared 5 bases from V and 0 bases from J, leaving 11 bases between. CDR3 sequence: CASSVQQVSYNSPLHF. The CDR3 DNA sequence: TGTGCCAGCAGCGTCCAACAGGTCTCCTATAATTCACCCCTCCACTTT.

CDR3 loop: CASRLNRADTEAFF. As DNA, the CDR3 is TGTGCCAGTAGACTGAACAGGGCTGACACTGAAGCTTTCTTT. The chain couples TRBV19 to TRBJ1-1, with D maybe TRBD1 (6 bases). The germline CDR1 and CDR2 sequences are LNHDA and SQIVND (reference sequence). This CDR3 has 14 amino acids. Trimming took 6 bases from V and 3 from J, leaving 14 bases between them.

The CDR3 nucleotides are TGTGCCAGCAGCTCCGACTGGGGGGGGGAGTTATCTGGAAACACCATATATTTT. Its protein product is CASSSDWGGELSGNTIYF. The V call is TRBV9, the J call TRBJ1-3; tentative D call: TRBD1 (5 bases). This CDR3 has 18 residues. Germline-derived CDR1 and CDR2 are SGDLS and YYNGEE. Trimming took off 4 bases at V and 1 base at J, with 21 bases between the two ends.

The rearrangement uses TRBV28 and TRBJ1-1; 8 bases are shared with TRBD1. V lost 4 bases to trimming and J lost 5 bases; unmatched junction nucleotides: 6. CDR3 size: 14 residues. CDR1 and CDR2 from the germline V gene are MDHEN and SYDVKM. The CDR3 loop is CASSYWTGRTEAFF. In nucleotides, the CDR3 is TGTGCCAGCAGTTACTGGACAGGGAGGACTGAAGCTTTCTTT.

The rearrangement joins TRBV27 to TRBJ2-1; no clear D. The CDR3 loop spans 14 amino acids. V gave up 0 bases and J gave up 12 bases, with 15 bases separating them. Germline CDR1 reads MNHEY; CDR2 reads SMNVEV (reference sequence). The CDR3 nucleotides read TGTGCCAGCAGTTTATCGCCCCTTCTCGGCGGGCAGTTCTTC. Translation: CASSLSPLLGGQFF.